These 7 T cell receptor beta chains came from one sample sequenced in a study of RUNX1 and TCR beta rearrangement in T-cell leukemia. The sequenced amplicons covered TCR beta DJ as well as VDJ rearrangements. TCRdb re-called the PCR reads through MiXCR, storing one row per CDR3 protein. The sample records roughly 610 distinct CDR3 sequences, about 22% being singletons. Material for sequencing was blood. The receptors were sampled from a male donor with T-cell acute lymphoblastic leukemia.

Judged by abundance, this clonotype is medium-sized. V is TRBV28 and J is TRBJ1-2; 7 nucleotides agree with TRBD1. Losses at the gene ends were 5 bases for V and 3 bases for J; bases not matched to a gene: 3. The CDR3 runs 13 residues. Germline V gene sequence: CDR1 MDHEN, CDR2 SYDVKM. Here the CDR3 DNA reads TGTGCCAGCAGTACAGGACAGGACTATGGCTACACCTTC. Translating gives CASSTGQDYGYTF.

This clonotype is large by share. The chain has TRBV19 and TRBJ1-5, with D possibly matching TRBD1 (6 bases). Germline loops: CDR1 LNHDA, CDR2 SQIVND (reference sequence). The CDR3 is 16 amino acids. The V and J ends lost 10 bases and 3 bases respectively, with 22 bases between them. CDR3: CATNRDQAGDNQPQHF. The CDR3 coding sequence is TGTGCCACCAACAGGGATCAGGCAGGGGACAATCAGCCCCAGCATTTT.

This rearrangement joins TRBV7-9 to TRBJ2-3; D is unclear. Germline CDR1 SEHNR, CDR2 FQNEAQ (reference sequence). V was clipped by 2 bases and J by 5 bases, with 8 bases between them. This CDR3 has 13 amino acids. CDR3 coding DNA: TGTGCCAGCAGCTTAACTGGGGTAGATACGCAGTATTTT. Translating it yields CASSLTGVDTQYF.

This clonotype ranks as large (0.1 to 1%). The rearrangement joins TRBV3-1 to TRBJ1-6, with 7 bases lining up with TRBD1. In germline, CDR1 is LGHDT, CDR2 YNNKEL (reference sequence). Trimming at V came to 7 bases and at J to 6 bases, leaving 6 bases not matched to a gene. CDR3 length: 14 amino acids. CDR3 in amino acids: CASTGGQSNSPLHF. CDR3 DNA sequence: TGTGCCAGCACCGGGGGACAGTCTAATTCACCCCTCCACTTT.

This clonotype is judged large. The chain links TRBV19 to TRBJ1-2; the D is unclear. Trimming cost V 3 bases and J 2 bases, with 16 bases left between them. In germline, CDR1 is LNHDA, CDR2 SQIVND (reference sequence). The CDR3 totals 16 residues. The CDR3: CASSMFGGISNYGYTF. The CDR3 coding sequence is TGTGCCAGTAGTATGTTTGGAGGGATCTCCAACTATGGCTACACCTTC.

In this sample, this clonotype is medium-sized. The J gene is TRBJ1-3, the V gene TRBV28, with unresolved D. Between the trimmed V and J ends, which lost 4 bases and 0 bases, there was a span of 16 bases. Germline lookup yields CDR1 MDHEN and CDR2 SYDVKM. This CDR3 contains 17 residues. The CDR3 sequence: CASSSPLPQVSGNTIYF. CDR3 nucleotide sequence: TGTGCCAGCAGTTCCCCCTTGCCTCAGGTCTCTGGAAACACCATATATTTT.

This chain uses TRBV20-1 with TRBJ1-4; the D is unclear. Trimming took off 3 bases at V and 3 bases at J, with 8 bases between the two ends. Germline-derived CDR1 and CDR2 are DFQATT and SNEGSKA (reference sequence). The length of the CDR3 is 13 residues. The CDR3: CSASLGSNEKLFF. In DNA form, the CDR3 reads TGCAGTGCTAGTTTGGGGTCTAATGAAAAACTGTTTTTT.